This record looks at one TCR beta chain sequence and its context. Method: immunoSEQ multiplex PCR; TCRdb's copy keeps in-frame clones and lacks some. The table lists about 110,000 clones, under 90% of them singletons, with 3.5% to 4.5% in the top ten. The data are from a study of T cell responses to AZD1222 COVID-19 vaccine. This CDR3 spans 15 amino acids. The J segment lost 9 bases and the V segment lost 6 bases, leaving 7 bases of the junction unmatched. Looked up from germline, CDR1 is SNHLY and CDR2 is FYNNEI. This TCR was recovered from an adult in good health. This sample comprised peripheral blood, obtained on day 0 of AZD1222 vaccination. The chain has TRBV2 and TRBJ2-1; TRBD2 matches at 14 bases. The CDR3 here is CASSRLAGGRSEQFF. The CDR3 DNA reads as TGTGCCAGCAGCCGACTAGCGGGGGGGCGAAGTGAGCAGTTCTTC.